This T cell receptor beta chain originates from a study of T cells in Graves' hyperthyroidism and ophthalmopathy. Study results and limitations: Patients with ophthalmopathy were separated from those with stable hyperthyroidism by a 13 V-J model. Blood samples included most of the expanded thyroid clonotypes exceeding 0.001.

Exclusion of a patient resulted from uncontrolled infection, other autoimmune disease, pregnancy or lactation. Fresh peripheral blood, 10 ml, was the source of the PBMCs. TCR beta CDR3 region amplification was performed from RNA transcripts. The HTBI set primed first-round TCR CDR3 RT-PCR. TCRdb independently ran MiXCR on the multiplex PCR reads; one entry per CDR3 protein. The sample lists about 300,000 distinct CDR3 sequences; 10% to 15% were seen once. In its sample, this clonotype was seen many times. The antigen remains unidentified. The sample consisted of blood. The TCR was taken from a woman between 25 and 40 years old with Graves' hyperthyroidism that later progressed to Graves' ophthalmopathy.

The CDR3: CASSPRLAGATDTQYF. The CDR3 bases are TGCGCCAGCAGCCCCAGACTAGCGGGAGCTACAGATACGCAGTATTTT. The chain links TRBV4-1 to TRBJ2-3, with TRBD2 identical over 12 bases. Germline V gives CDR1 MGHRA, CDR2 YSYEKL. With 4 bases clipped from V and 3 bases from J, the junction kept 5 bases outside the gene matches. CDR3 length: 16 residues.